Listed below are T cell receptor beta chains from one sample, sequenced in a study of beta chain features in type 1 diabetes. Profiled with immunoSEQ multiplex PCR; TCRdb holds only in-frame clones, not every one. This sample has more than 25,000 clones, with roughly 53% found just once. Input material: stem cell memory CD4+ T cells from blood. The source is a man between 25 and 39 years old with type 1 diabetes. Each CDR3 is given with its conserved first and last residue. D genes are given only for firm matches. The size entry is marked missing in some rows and otherwise reads once, few, many or a size class.

TRBV10-3,TRBD1,-,TRBJ2-7,TGTGCCATCAGCCGGGACAGGGCCTACGAGCAGTACTTC,CAISRDRAYEQYF
TRBV4-2,-,-,TRBJ2-5,TGTGCCAGCAGCCAAGATAGCCAGGGAGGGACCCAGTACTTC,CASSQDSQGGTQYF
TRBV7-2,-,-,TRBJ2-1,TGTGCCAGCAGCTGGAAGGGGGTGGGGTCCTACAATGAGCAGTTCTTC,CASSWKGVGSYNEQFF
TRBV7-9,-,-,TRBJ1-3,TGTGCCAGCATCGCCAACCGGGAGGGAAACACCATATATTTT,CASIANREGNTIYF
TRBV5-1,-,-,TRBJ1-3,TGCGCCAGCAGCTTGTATCCGTCGGACACCATATATTTT,CASSLYPSDTIYF
TRBV7-9,TRBD1,few,TRBJ2-5,TGTGCCAGCAGCTTATCCAGGGGGATACAAGAGACCCAGTACTTC,CASSLSRGIQETQYF
TRBV6-5,-,-,TRBJ2-3,TGTGCCAGCAGTTACTCGTCTAGGGGTAGAGCAGATACGCAGTATTTT,CASSYSSRGRADTQYF
TRBV7-9,TRBD1,-,TRBJ1-6,TGTGCCAGCAGCCCTAGGGGACAGGTTAATTCACCCCTCCACTTT,CASSPRGQVNSPLHF
TRBV29-1,TRBD2,-,TRBJ2-5,TGCAGCGTTCGAGCGGGAACCCACCAAGAGACCCAGTACTTC,CSVRAGTHQETQYF
TRBV7-2,TRBD1,-,TRBJ2-3,TGTGCCAGCAGCCGTCGGACAGGGGGTACAGATACGCAGTATTTT,CASSRRTGGTDTQYF
TRBV5-1,-,-,TRBJ2-3,TGCGCCAGCAGCTTGGGACAAGACACAGATACGCAGTATTTT,CASSLGQDTDTQYF
TRBV6-5,-,few,TRBJ2-6,TGTGCCAGCGGTAGCTCTGGGGCCAACGTCCTGACTTTC,CASGSSGANVLTF
TRBV30,-,-,TRBJ1-6,TGTGCCTGGAGGGGGACAAAGAGTTCACCCCTCCACTTT,CAWRGTKSSPLHF
TRBV19,-,-,TRBJ1-5,TGTGCCAGTAGGGTAGGAGGGGCCATCGGGCCCCAGCATTTT,CASRVGGAIGPQHF
TRBV11-2,TRBD2,-,TRBJ2-7,TGTGCCAGCAGCCCCTCCCCCAGCGGGGGGCCCTACGAGCAGTACTTC,CASSPSPSGGPYEQYF
TRBV18,TRBD2,-,TRBJ2-7,TGTGCCAGCTCACCAAGTCGGGACTACTACGAGCAGTACTTC,CASSPSRDYYEQYF
TRBV5-1,TRBD2,-,TRBJ2-5,TGCGCCAGCAGCCCAGGGAGGGGAGGGCAAGAGACCCAGTACTTC,CASSPGRGGQETQYF
TRBV7-9,TRBD1,few,TRBJ1-2,TGTGCCAGCAGCTCGGGACAGGGTGCCTATGGCTACACCTTC,CASSSGQGAYGYTF
TRBV5-1,TRBD2,-,TRBJ2-7,TGCGCCAGCAGCTCCCGGGGTAGCGGGGGACTCTACGAGCAGTACTTC,CASSSRGSGGLYEQYF
TRBV18,-,-,TRBJ2-6,TGTGCCAGCTCACCACAGGGGTCTGGGGCCAACGTCCTGACTTTC,CASSPQGSGANVLTF
TRBV6-5,TRBD2,-,TRBJ2-7,TGTGCCAGCAGTCCCCTAGCGGGAGGCTACGAGCAGTACTTC,CASSPLAGGYEQYF
TRBV4-1,-,-,TRBJ2-1,TGCGCCAGCAGCGAAGGCCGCCTATACTCCTACAATGAGCAGTTCTTC,CASSEGRLYSYNEQFF
TRBV2,TRBD1,-,TRBJ2-3,TGTGCCAGCAGACAGGGGTGGACAGATACGCAGTATTTT,CASRQGWTDTQYF
TRBV6-5,TRBD1,-,TRBJ1-2,TGTGCCAGCAGTCCGGACTGGGGGACAGGGGGTGGCTACACCTTC,CASSPDWGTGGGYTF
TRBV11-3,TRBD1,-,TRBJ2-2,TGTGCCAGCAGCTCAGGGGGCATTTCCACCGGGGAGCTGTTTTTT,CASSSGGISTGELFF
TRBV5-1,TRBD1,-,TRBJ2-5,TGCGCCAGCAGCTTGGTGGGACAGGGGGCGAGTGGGGAGACCCAGTACTTC,CASSLVGQGASGETQYF
TRBV5-4,TRBD1,-,TRBJ1-6,TGTGCCAGCAGCTCGCTAACAGGGGGCCGGAATTCACCCCTCCACTTT,CASSSLTGGRNSPLHF
TRBV5-4,TRBD1,-,TRBJ2-7,TGTGCCAGCAGGCAGGGACAGGGGGCTAACTACGAGCAGTACTTC,CASRQGQGANYEQYF
TRBV15,-,few,TRBJ1-5,TGTGCCACCAGCAGAGACAGGCGCTATGATCAGCCCCAGCATTTT,CATSRDRRYDQPQHF
TRBV18,-,-,TRBJ2-1,TGTGCCAGCTCACCGGGGCGGGGGCTGACCTACAATGAGCAGTTCTTC,CASSPGRGLTYNEQFF
TRBV4-1,-,few,TRBJ2-2,TGCGCCAGCAGCCAAGAGGGCAGGGCGAACACCGGGGAGCTGTTTTTT,CASSQEGRANTGELFF
TRBV11-2,-,few,TRBJ2-1,TGTGCCAGCAGCCCTGACAGGCTAAGCTCCTACAATGAGCAGTTCTTC,CASSPDRLSSYNEQFF
TRBV6-1,TRBD1,-,TRBJ2-2,TGTGCCAGCAGTGAAGCTGCGCGGCAGGGGGCCGGGGAGCTGTTTTTT,CASSEAARQGAGELFF
TRBV18,-,-,TRBJ1-1,TGTGCCAGCTCCCCCGGGGAGAACACTGAAGCTTTCTTT,CASSPGENTEAFF
TRBV5-1,-,-,TRBJ1-2,TGCGCCAGCAGCTTGTCGGGGAGAGGTGGCTACACCTTC,CASSLSGRGGYTF
TRBV19,TRBD1,-,TRBJ1-5,TGTGCCAGTACCCCTACCTGGGGACAGAATCAGCCCCAGCATTTT,CASTPTWGQNQPQHF
TRBV5-6,-,-,TRBJ1-1,TGTGCCAGCAGCTTTGATTCAGGGAGGGTGAACTCGGCTTTCTTT,CASSFDSGRVNSAFF
TRBV9,-,-,TRBJ1-1,TGTGCCAGCAGCGCTCACGGGGGGAACACTGAAGCTTTCTTT,CASSAHGGNTEAFF
TRBV4-1,TRBD2,-,TRBJ2-1,TGCGCCAGCAGCCAAGATCCAGCTAGCGGGGGGTACAATGAGCAGTTCTTC,CASSQDPASGGYNEQFF
TRBV5-1,TRBD2,-,TRBJ2-3,TGCGCCAGCAGCTTCGCTAGCGGGAGTCATGTGGATACGCAGTATTTT,CASSFASGSHVDTQYF
TRBV7-3,-,-,TRBJ2-6,TGTGCCAGCAGCTCTAAAACTGGGGCCAACGTCCTGACTTTC,CASSSKTGANVLTF
TRBV6-1,TRBD2,-,TRBJ2-7,TGTGCCAGCAGTCGCGGGGGCGAGCAGTACTTC,CASSRGGEQYF